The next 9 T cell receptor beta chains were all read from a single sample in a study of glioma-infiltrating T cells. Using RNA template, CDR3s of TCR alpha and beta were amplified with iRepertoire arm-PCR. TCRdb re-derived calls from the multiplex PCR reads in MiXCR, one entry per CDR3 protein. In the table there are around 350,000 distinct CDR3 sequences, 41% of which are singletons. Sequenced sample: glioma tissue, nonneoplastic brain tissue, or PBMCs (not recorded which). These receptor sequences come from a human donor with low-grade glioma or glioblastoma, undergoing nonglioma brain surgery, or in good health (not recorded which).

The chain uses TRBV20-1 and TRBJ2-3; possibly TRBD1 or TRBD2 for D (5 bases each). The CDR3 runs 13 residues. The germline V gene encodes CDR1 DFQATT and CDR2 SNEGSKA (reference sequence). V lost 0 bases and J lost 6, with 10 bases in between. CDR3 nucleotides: TGCAGTGCTAGAGAGCGTGGGACGGATACGCAGTATTTT. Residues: CSARERGTDTQYF.

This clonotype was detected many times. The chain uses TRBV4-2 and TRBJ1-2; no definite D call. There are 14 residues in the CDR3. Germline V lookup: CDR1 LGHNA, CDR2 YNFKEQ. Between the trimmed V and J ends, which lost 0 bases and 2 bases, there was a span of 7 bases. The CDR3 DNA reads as TGTGCCAGCAGCCAAGATGGGCGGAACTATGGCTACACCTTC. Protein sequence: CASSQDGRNYGYTF.

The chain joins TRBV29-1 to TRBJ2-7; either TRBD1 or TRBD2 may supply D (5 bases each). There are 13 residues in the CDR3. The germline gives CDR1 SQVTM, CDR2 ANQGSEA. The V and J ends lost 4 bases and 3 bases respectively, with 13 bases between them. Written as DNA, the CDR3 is TGCAGCGTTGCTGGGGGTTCTCGCTACGAGCAGTACTTC. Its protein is CSVAGGSRYEQYF.

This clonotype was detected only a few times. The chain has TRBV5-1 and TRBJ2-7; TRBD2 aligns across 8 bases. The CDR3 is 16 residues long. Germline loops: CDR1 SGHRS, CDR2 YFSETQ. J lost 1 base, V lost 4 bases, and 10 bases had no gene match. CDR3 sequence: CASSDLSGIGSYEQYF. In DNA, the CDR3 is TGCGCCAGCAGCGACCTTAGCGGGATCGGTTCCTACGAGCAGTACTTC.

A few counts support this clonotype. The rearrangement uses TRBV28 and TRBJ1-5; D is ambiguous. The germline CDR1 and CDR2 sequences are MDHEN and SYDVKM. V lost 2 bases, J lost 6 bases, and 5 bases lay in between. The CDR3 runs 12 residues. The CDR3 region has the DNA TGTGCCAGCAGTTTAGTCAGTCAGCCCCAGCATTTT. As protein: CASSLVSQPQHF.

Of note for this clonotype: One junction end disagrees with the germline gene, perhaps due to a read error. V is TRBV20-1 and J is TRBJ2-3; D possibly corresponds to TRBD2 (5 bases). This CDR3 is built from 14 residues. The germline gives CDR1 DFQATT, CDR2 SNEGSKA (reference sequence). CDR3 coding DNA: TGCAGTGCCGGGCTAGAGGGAGAGATGGATACGAAGTATTTT. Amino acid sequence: CSAGLEGEMDTKYF.

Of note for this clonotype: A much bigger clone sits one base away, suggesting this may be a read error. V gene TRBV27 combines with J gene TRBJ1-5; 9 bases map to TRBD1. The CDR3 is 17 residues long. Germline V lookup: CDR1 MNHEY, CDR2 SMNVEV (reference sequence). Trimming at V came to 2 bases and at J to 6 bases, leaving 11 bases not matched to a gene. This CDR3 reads CASSLLYGQGIGQPQHF. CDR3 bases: TGTGCCAGCAGTTTACTATACGGACAGGGGATCGGTCAGCCCCAGCATTTT.

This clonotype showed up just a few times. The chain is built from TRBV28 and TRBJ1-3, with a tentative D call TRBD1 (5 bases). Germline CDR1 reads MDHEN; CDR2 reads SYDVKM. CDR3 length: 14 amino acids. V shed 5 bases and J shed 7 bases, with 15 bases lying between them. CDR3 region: CASSPGAEGNTIYF. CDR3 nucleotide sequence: TGTGCCAGCAGTCCCGGGGCAGAAGGGAACACCATATATTTT.

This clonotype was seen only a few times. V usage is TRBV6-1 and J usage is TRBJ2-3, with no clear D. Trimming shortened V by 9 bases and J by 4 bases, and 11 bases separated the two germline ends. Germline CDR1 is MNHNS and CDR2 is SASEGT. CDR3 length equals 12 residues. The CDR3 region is CASRDSADTQYF. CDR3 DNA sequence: TGTGCCAGTAGGGATAGTGCAGATACGCAGTATTTT.